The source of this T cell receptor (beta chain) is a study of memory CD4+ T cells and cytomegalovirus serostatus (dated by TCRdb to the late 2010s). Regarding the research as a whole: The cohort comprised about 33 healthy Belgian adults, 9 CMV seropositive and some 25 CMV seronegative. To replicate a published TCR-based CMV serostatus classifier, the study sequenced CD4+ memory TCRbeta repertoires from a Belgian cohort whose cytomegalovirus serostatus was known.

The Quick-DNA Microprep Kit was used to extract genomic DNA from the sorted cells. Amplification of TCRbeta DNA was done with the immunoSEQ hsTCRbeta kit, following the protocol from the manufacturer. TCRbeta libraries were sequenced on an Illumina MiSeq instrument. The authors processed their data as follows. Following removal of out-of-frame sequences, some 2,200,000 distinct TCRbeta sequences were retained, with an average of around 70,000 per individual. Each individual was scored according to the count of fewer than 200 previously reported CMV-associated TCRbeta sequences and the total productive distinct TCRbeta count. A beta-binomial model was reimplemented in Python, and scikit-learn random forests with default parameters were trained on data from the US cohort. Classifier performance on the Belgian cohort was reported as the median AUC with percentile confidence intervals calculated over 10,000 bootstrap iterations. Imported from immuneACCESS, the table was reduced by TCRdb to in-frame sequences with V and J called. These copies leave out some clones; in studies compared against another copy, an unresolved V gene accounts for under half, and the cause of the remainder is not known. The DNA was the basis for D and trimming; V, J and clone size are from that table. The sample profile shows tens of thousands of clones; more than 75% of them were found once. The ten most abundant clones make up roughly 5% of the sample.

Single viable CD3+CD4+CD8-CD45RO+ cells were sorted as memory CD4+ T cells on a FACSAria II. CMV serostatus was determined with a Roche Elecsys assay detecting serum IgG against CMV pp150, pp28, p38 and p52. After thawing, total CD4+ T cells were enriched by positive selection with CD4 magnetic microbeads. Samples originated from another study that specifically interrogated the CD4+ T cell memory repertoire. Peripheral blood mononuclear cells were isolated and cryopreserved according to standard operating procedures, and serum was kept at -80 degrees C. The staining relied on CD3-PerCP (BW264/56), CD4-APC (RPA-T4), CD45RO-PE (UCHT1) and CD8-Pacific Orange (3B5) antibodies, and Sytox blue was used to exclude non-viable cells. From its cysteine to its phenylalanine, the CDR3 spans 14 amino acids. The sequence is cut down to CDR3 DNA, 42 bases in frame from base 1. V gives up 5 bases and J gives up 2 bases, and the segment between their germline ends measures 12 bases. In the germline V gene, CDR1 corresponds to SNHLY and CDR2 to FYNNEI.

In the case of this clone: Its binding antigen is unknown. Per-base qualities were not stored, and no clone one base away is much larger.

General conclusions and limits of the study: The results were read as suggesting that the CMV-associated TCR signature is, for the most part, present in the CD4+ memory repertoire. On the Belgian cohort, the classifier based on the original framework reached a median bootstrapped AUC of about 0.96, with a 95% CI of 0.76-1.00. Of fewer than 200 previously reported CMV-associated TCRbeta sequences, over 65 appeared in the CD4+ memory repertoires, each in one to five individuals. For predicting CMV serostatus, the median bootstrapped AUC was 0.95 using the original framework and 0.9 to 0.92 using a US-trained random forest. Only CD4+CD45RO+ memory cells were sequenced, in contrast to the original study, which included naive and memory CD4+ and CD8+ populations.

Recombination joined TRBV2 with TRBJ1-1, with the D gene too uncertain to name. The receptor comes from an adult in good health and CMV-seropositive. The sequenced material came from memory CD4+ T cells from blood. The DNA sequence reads TGTGCCAGCAGTACAGCACTCTCCAACACTGAAGCTTTCTTT. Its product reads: CASSTALSNTEAFF.